The 22 T cell receptor beta chains presented below share a single source sample, sequenced in a study of T cells after yellow fever vaccination. Each CDR3 protein is one row after TCRdb ran MiXCR on the 5' RACE reads. The sample has 300,000 or so distinct CDR3 sequences, 10% to 15% seen once. The sample consisted of CD4+ T cells sorted from PBMCs, taken 45 days after the yellow fever booster vaccination. These TCRs come from a man in his thirties or forties who received the YFV17D yellow fever vaccine.

This clonotype was recorded at least ten times. V is TRBV20-1 and J is TRBJ1-1, with D maybe TRBD1 (5 bases). Trimming cost V 1 base and J 3 bases, with 15 bases left between them. The CDR3 spans 15 residues. Per germline, CDR1 DFQATT and CDR2 SNEGSKA (reference sequence). The DNA for the CDR3 is TGCAGTGCTAGAGTTAGAGGGAGGGGTTACACTGAAGCTTTCTTT. Translating gives CSARVRGRGYTEAFF.

This clonotype was detected a few times. This sequence joins TRBV11-3 and TRBJ2-1, with D possibly TRBD1 on 6 matching bases. The CDR3 covers 14 residues. V was trimmed by 5 bases and J by 3 bases, leaving 11 bases between them. Germline CDR1 is SGHNT and CDR2 is YENEEA. The CDR3 coding sequence is TGTGCCAGCAGCCCCGCAGGGGACTACAATGAGCAGTTCTTC. Translation: CASSPAGDYNEQFF.

The chain combines TRBV5-1 with TRBJ2-3; no clear D. This CDR3 region has 15 residues. Germline values: CDR1 SGHRS, CDR2 YFSETQ. The V end lost 2 bases, the J end lost 0 bases, and 10 bases lay between the germline ends. The CDR3 DNA is TGCGCCAGCAGCTTCGGCAGCTCTAGCACAGATACGCAGTATTTT. Protein sequence: CASSFGSSSTDTQYF.

This clonotype has more than one count but fewer than ten. V gene TRBV24-1 combines with J gene TRBJ2-3; possibly TRBD2 for D (5 bases). CDR1 KGHDR and CDR2 SFDVKD come from the germline V gene. This CDR3 is 11 amino acids long. The V end lost 9 bases, the J end lost 6 bases, and 9 bases lay between the germline ends. The DNA of the CDR3 is TGTGCCACCCAGTGGGAGGATACGCAGTATTTT. Protein: CATQWEDTQYF.

The table lists this clonotype with a few counts. The chain employs TRBV5-1 and TRBJ2-3; possible D gene TRBD1, 5 bases. Trimming shortened V by 4 bases and J by 6 bases, and 15 bases separated the two germline ends. Looked up from germline, CDR1 is SGHRS and CDR2 is YFSETQ. This CDR3 spans 14 amino acids. CDR3 nucleotides: TGCGCCAGCAGCGACACAGGCTCCGGGGATACGCAGTATTTT. Protein: CASSDTGSGDTQYF.

The sample holds a few counts of this clonotype. The chain links TRBV29-1 to TRBJ2-1; 7 bases agree with TRBD2. Germline CDR1 reads SQVTM; CDR2 reads ANQGSEA. The CDR3 totals 15 residues. With 6 bases clipped from V and 4 bases from J, the junction kept 12 bases outside the gene matches. The CDR3 spells CSVSLAGGRYNEQFF. The CDR3 DNA is TGCAGCGTCTCCTTGGCGGGCGGGAGATACAATGAGCAGTTCTTC.

V is TRBV7-3 and J is TRBJ2-1; TRBD1 matches 7 bases. V was pared by 1 base and J by 0 bases, with 3 bases of the junction left unmatched. The length of the CDR3 is 16 residues. CDR1 and CDR2 (germline): SGHTA, FQGTGA. This CDR3 reads CASSLIGGSSYNEQFF. In DNA form, the CDR3 reads TGTGCCAGCAGCTTAATAGGGGGCTCCTCCTACAATGAGCAGTTCTTC.

This clonotype was seen a handful of times. V and J are TRBV10-2 and TRBJ1-5; D possibly corresponds to TRBD1 (5 bases). V lost 3 bases to trimming and J lost 7 bases, with 10 bases between them. The CDR3 totals 13 residues. CDR1 and CDR2 from the germline V gene are WSHSY and SAAADI. Here the CDR3 reads CASSESPGQPQHF. CDR3 coding DNA: TGCGCCAGCAGTGAATCGCCAGGGCAGCCCCAGCATTTT.

This clonotype occurred a few times. The V and J genes are TRBV20-1 and TRBJ1-2; D remains ambiguous. Germline lookup yields CDR1 DFQATT and CDR2 SNEGSKA (reference sequence). V was clipped by 5 bases and J by 7 bases, with 14 bases between them. The CDR3 is 12 residues long. The CDR3 nucleotides read TGCAGTGCTCTAACTAGGTTGGGTGGCTACACCTTC. It specifies CSALTRLGGYTF.

The chain couples TRBV7-2 to TRBJ2-3; D not certain. V dropped 5 bases and J dropped 2 bases, with 11 bases sitting between them. The CDR3 contains 14 residues. CDR1 is SGHTA, CDR2 FQGNSA, per germline. The DNA for the CDR3 is TGTGCCAGCAGCCCCGGTGGGATCACAGATACGCAGTATTTT. It is translated as CASSPGGITDTQYF. Filled out from reference TRBV7-2 and TRBJ2-3, the complete variable domain reads GAGVSQSPSNKVTEKGKDVELRCDPISGHTALYWYRQSLGQGLEFLIYFQGNSAPDKSGLPSDRFSAERTGGSVSTLTIQRTQQEDSAVYLCASSPGGITDTQYFGPGTRLTVL.

Only a few counts were recorded for this clonotype. The chain links TRBV20-1 to TRBJ2-2; TRBD1 might be the D (6 bases). Germline CDR1 is DFQATT and CDR2 is SNEGSKA (reference sequence). This CDR3 is 15 amino acids long. The V and J ends lost 2 bases and 5 bases respectively, with 15 bases between them. The CDR3 sequence is CSARRGHQGTGELFF. CDR3 sequence (DNA): TGCAGTGCTAGAAGGGGACACCAAGGGACCGGGGAGCTGTTTTTT.

This clonotype was seen a handful of times. V usage is TRBV12-3 or TRBV12-4 and J usage is TRBJ2-1, with D unresolved. The CDR3 extends over 13 amino acids. Trimming took 4 bases from V and 6 from J, leaving 10 bases between them. The CDR3 sequence is CASSSPWANEQFF. CDR3 sequence (DNA): TGTGCCAGCAGTTCCCCATGGGCCAATGAGCAGTTCTTC.

This clonotype was found many times. The chain links TRBV6-5 to TRBJ2-1; D may be TRBD2 (6 bases). The V end was cut by 2 bases, the J end by 5 bases, with 10 bases between. This CDR3 is built from 14 residues. Germline lookup yields CDR1 MNHEY and CDR2 SVGAGI. CDR3 bases: TGTGCCAGCAGTTACGGGAGGTATCACAATGAGCAGTTCTTC. This codes for CASSYGRYHNEQFF.

This clonotype was counted a few times. V usage is TRBV7-2 and J usage is TRBJ2-2; either TRBD1 or TRBD2 may fit D (5 bases each). CDR1 and CDR2 from the germline V gene are SGHTA and FQGNSA. V lost 11 bases, J lost 2 bases, and 15 bases lay in between. CDR3 length: 14 amino acids. CDR3 coding DNA: TGTGCCCTCCGGGGCGTCGGTAACACCGGGGAGCTGTTTTTT. Protein sequence: CALRGVGNTGELFF.

This chain joins TRBV5-1 and TRBJ2-7; TRBD1 is a possible D gene (5 bases). With 3 bases removed from V and 6 bases from J, the gap between germline ends came to 19 bases. The CDR3 extends over 15 amino acids. The germline V gene has CDR1 SGHRS and CDR2 YFSETQ. CDR3: CASSSDRARGGEQYF. CDR3 bases: TGCGCCAGCAGCTCAGACAGAGCAAGGGGCGGCGAGCAGTACTTC.

The chain uses TRBV5-4 and TRBJ2-1, with a weak D call TRBD2 (5 bases). The CDR3 runs to 14 residues. Trimming left V 4 bases short and J 1 base short, with 9 bases between. Per the germline V gene, CDR1 is SGHNT and CDR2 is YYREEE (reference sequence). CDR3 bases: TGTGCCAGCAGCAAGGGAGTATCCTACAATGAGCAGTTCTTC. It specifies CASSKGVSYNEQFF.

The chain uses TRBV24-1 and TRBJ2-1; 8 positions agree with TRBD1. Germline assignment: CDR1 KGHDR and CDR2 SFDVKD. The ends lost 0 bases at V and 9 bases at J; junction bases unmatched: 9. This CDR3 has 16 amino acids. The CDR3 here is CATSDLSGTGRPEQFF. DNA for the CDR3: TGTGCCACCAGTGATTTGTCAGGGACAGGCCGGCCTGAGCAGTTCTTC.

The chain joins TRBV7-2 to TRBJ1-1; D possibly corresponds to TRBD1 (5 bases). Trimming removed 3 bases from V and 0 bases from J, with 11 bases in between. The CDR3 runs to 15 residues. Germline V gene lookup returns CDR1 SGHTA and CDR2 FQGNSA. The CDR3 coding sequence is TGTGCCAGCAGCTTGGGGGTTCACATGAACACTGAAGCTTTCTTT. Its protein is CASSLGVHMNTEAFF.

This clonotype was observed a few times. The V and J genes are TRBV29-1 and TRBJ2-5, with TRBD1 matching over 9 bases. V was clipped by 4 bases and J by 4 bases; unmatched bases: 4. Looked up from germline, CDR1 is SQVTM and CDR2 is ANQGSEA. CDR3 length: 13 amino acids. CDR3 nucleotides: TGCAGCGTTGGCCCGGGACAGGGAGAGACCCAGTACTTC. It specifies CSVGPGQGETQYF.

The V call is TRBV20-1, the J call TRBJ2-5; possibly TRBD1 or TRBD2 for D (5 bases each). V was pared by 5 bases and J by 0 bases, with 10 bases between. Germline V gene lookup returns CDR1 DFQATT and CDR2 SNEGSKA (reference sequence). This CDR3 is built from 13 residues. DNA of the CDR3: TGCAGTGCTCACCGGGGCAACCAAGAGACCCAGTACTTC. Protein product: CSAHRGNQETQYF.

The chain combines TRBV9 with TRBJ1-2; weak D call: TRBD1 (5 bases). V was trimmed by 1 base and J by 7 bases, leaving 20 bases between them. Germline-derived CDR1 and CDR2 are SGDLS and YYNGEE. The CDR3 runs 16 residues. The CDR3 sequence is CASSVSGQHPPGGYTF. The CDR3 DNA is TGTGCCAGCAGCGTATCAGGGCAGCATCCGCCCGGTGGCTACACCTTC. The full variable domain, in which reference TRBV9 and TRBJ1-2 provide the parts outside the CDR3, is DSGVTQTPKHLITATGQRVTLRCSPRSGDLSVYWYQQSLDQGLQFLIQYYNGEERAKGNILERFSAQQFPDLHSELNLSSLELGDSALYFCASSVSGQHPPGGYTFGSGTRLTVV.

The chain joins TRBV20-1 to TRBJ2-7; D not resolved. This CDR3 contains 13 residues. CDR1 and CDR2 (germline): DFQATT, SNEGSKA (reference sequence). The V end was cut by 8 bases, the J end by 2 bases, with 16 bases between. In DNA, the CDR3 is TGCAGTCTCCCGGATTCGGCGGCCTACGAGCAGTACTTC. Encoded protein: CSLPDSAAYEQYF.